The 8 T cell receptor beta chains below all came from one sample that was sequenced in a study of T cell responses to AZD1222 COVID-19 vaccine. TCRdb's copy holds only in-frame clones and misses some; the assay was immunoSEQ multiplex PCR. The sample consists of around 180,000 clones, approximately 86% of them appearing once. The source material was peripheral blood, sampled on day 0 of AZD1222 vaccination. The source of these receptors is an adult in good health.

The chain links TRBV27 to TRBJ1-2, with D possibly being TRBD1 (5 bases). The germline CDR1 and CDR2 sequences are MNHEY and SMNVEV (reference sequence). CDR3 size: 15 residues. Trimming removed 2 bases at V and 8 bases at J, with 18 bases between. The CDR3 region is CASSLDRSGGRGYTF. Written as DNA, the CDR3 is TGTGCCAGCAGTTTAGACCGGAGCGGGGGGAGAGGCTACACCTTC.

Comments on this clone: A junction end diverges from the germline sequence, so it may reflect a read error. The chain joins TRBV6-8 to TRBJ2-7; 16 nucleotides agree with TRBD2. The V gene's germline CDR1 is MNHGY and CDR2 SAAAGT. CDR3 length: 12 residues. CDR3 sequence: CASSWGLAGGPF. As DNA, the CDR3 is TGTGCCAGCAGTTGGGGACTAGCGGGAGGGCCATTC.

The CDR3 DNA reads as TGTGCCAGCAGCCAAGCACCAGGGTGGTCTGAAGCTTTCTTT. Translation gives CASSQAPGWSEAFF. The chain uses TRBV14 and TRBJ1-1, with D perhaps matching TRBD1 (5 bases). Germline CDR1 and CDR2: SGHDN and FVKESK. V lost 1 base and J 6 bases, leaving 12 bases between the germline ends. The length of the CDR3 is 14 residues.

The chain links TRBV6-6 to TRBJ2-7, with D unclear. With 0 bases removed from V and 7 bases from J, the gap between germline ends came to 4 bases. Germline values: CDR1 MNHNY, CDR2 SVGAGI (reference sequence). The CDR3 length is 11 residues. CDR3 in amino acids: CASSYSGEQYF. The CDR3, as DNA: TGTGCCAGCAGTTACTCGGGTGAGCAGTACTTC.

The V gene is TRBV18, the J gene TRBJ2-6; possibly TRBD2 for D (6 bases). The CDR3 runs to 17 residues. Trimming stripped 3 bases from V and 2 bases from J, with 14 bases between. In germline, CDR1 is KGHSH, CDR2 LQKENI. This CDR3 is CASSPPGRGAGANVLTF. CDR3 nucleotide sequence: TGTGCCAGCTCACCCCCGGGGCGGGGAGCTGGGGCCAACGTCCTGACTTTC. The full variable domain, completed using reference TRBV18 and TRBJ2-6, is NAGVMQNPRHLVRRRGQEARLRCSPMKGHSHVYWYRQLPEEGLKFMVYLQKENIIDESGMPKERFSAEFPKEGPSILRIQQVVRGDSAAYFCASSPPGRGAGANVLTFGAGSRLTVL.

The V gene is TRBV29-1, the J gene TRBJ1-4; possibly TRBD1 for D (5 bases). Trimming removed 5 bases at V and 8 bases at J, with 15 bases between. Germline CDR1 and CDR2: SQVTM and ANQGSEA. The CDR3 runs to 13 residues. The CDR3 protein is CSVSRGGEEKLFF. CDR3 DNA: TGCAGCGTTTCTAGGGGCGGTGAGGAAAAACTGTTTTTT. Filled out from reference TRBV29-1 and TRBJ1-4, the complete variable domain reads SAVISQKPSRDICQRGTSLTIQCQVDSQVTMMFWYRQQPGQSLTLIATANQGSEATYESGFVIDKFPISRPNLTFSTLTVSNMSPEDSSIYLCSVSRGGEEKLFFGSGTQLSVL.

V usage is TRBV5-6 and J usage is TRBJ1-2, with no clear D. The CDR3 contains 15 residues. V was pared by 1 base and J by 8 bases, with 18 bases between. Germline assignment: CDR1 SGHDT and CDR2 YYEEEE. The CDR3 DNA is TGTGCCAGCAGCTTGAGAGGGCGGAACTATGTAGGCTACACCTTC. Residues: CASSLRGRNYVGYTF.

The chain is built from TRBV4-1 and TRBJ2-3; D assignment may be TRBD1 or TRBD2 (5 bases each). The CDR3 runs to 17 residues. Germline assignment: CDR1 MGHRA and CDR2 YSYEKL. Trimming shortened V by 0 bases and J by 4 bases, and 17 bases separated the two germline ends. The CDR3 here is CASSQDRWGSQADTQYF. The CDR3 DNA reads as TGCGCCAGCAGCCAAGATCGTTGGGGGAGTCAGGCAGATACGCAGTATTTT.